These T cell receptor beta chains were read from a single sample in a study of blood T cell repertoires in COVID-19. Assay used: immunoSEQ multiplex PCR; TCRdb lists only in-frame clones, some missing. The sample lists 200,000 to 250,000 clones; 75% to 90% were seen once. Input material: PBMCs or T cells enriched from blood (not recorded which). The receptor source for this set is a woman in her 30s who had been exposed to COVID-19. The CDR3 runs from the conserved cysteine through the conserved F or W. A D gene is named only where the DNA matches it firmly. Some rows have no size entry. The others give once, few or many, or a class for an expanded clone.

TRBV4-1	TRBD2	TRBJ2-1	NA	CASSRLTSGRGNEQFF	TGCGCCAGCAGCCGACTGACTAGCGGGAGAGGGAATGAGCAGTTCTTC
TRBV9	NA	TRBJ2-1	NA	CASSRRLANNEQFF	TGTGCCAGCAGCAGGAGACTGGCTAACAATGAGCAGTTCTTC
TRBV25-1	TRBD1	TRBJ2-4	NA	CASSAWDRGGPGQNIQYF	TGTGCCAGCAGTGCTTGGGACAGGGGGGGCCCGGGCCAAAACATTCAGTACTTC
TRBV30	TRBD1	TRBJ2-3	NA	CAWSDDRGGSYSTDTQYF	TGTGCCTGGAGTGACGACAGGGGTGGCTCTTATAGCACAGATACGCAGTATTTT
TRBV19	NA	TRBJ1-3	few	CASSMGHKSSGNTIYF	TGTGCCAGTAGTATGGGGCATAAGAGCTCTGGAAACACCATATATTTT
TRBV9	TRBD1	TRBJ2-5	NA	CASSVALGQGVQETQYF	TGTGCCAGCAGCGTAGCATTGGGACAGGGGGTCCAAGAGACCCAGTACTTC
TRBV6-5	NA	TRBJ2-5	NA	CASSYGQHQETQYF	TGTGCCAGCAGTTACGGACAGCACCAAGAGACCCAGTACTTC
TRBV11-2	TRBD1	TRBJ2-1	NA	CASSLDRGPYNEQFF	TGTGCCAGCAGCTTGGACAGGGGGCCCTACAATGAGCAGTTCTTC
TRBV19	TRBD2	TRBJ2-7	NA	CASSSGSSYEQYF	TGTGCCAGTAGTAGCGGGAGTTCTTACGAGCAGTACTTC
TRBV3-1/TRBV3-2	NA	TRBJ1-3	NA	CASSPTGSGNTIYF	TGTGCCAGCAGCCCAACAGGGAGTGGAAACACCATATATTTT
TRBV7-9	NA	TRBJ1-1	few	CASSTDIQNTEAFF	TGTGCCAGCAGTACGGACATACAGAACACTGAAGCTTTCTTT
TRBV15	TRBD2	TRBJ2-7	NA	CATRSGRGDYEQYF	TGTGCCACCAGAAGCGGGAGAGGGGATTACGAGCAGTACTTC
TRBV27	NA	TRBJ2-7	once	CASSPGGSYEQYF	TGTGCCAGCAGCCCCGGTGGGAGCTACGAGCAGTACTTC
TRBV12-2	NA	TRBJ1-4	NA	CASRLGVRERKLFF	TGTGCAAGTCGCCTAGGCGTTCGAGAAAGAAAACTGTTTTTT
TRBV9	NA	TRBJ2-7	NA	CASSASPGWGDFYEQYF	TGTGCCAGCAGTGCTTCTCCCGGGTGGGGAGACTTCTACGAGCAGTACTTC
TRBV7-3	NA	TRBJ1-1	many	CASSLIRDTEAFF	TGTGCCAGCAGCTTAATACGGGACACTGAAGCTTTCTTT
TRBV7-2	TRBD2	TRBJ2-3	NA	CASSLGLAEITDTQYF	TGTGCCAGCAGCTTAGGACTAGCGGAAATCACAGATACGCAGTATTTT
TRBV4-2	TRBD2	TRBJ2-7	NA	CASSLDWGGSSYEQYF	TGTGCCAGCAGCCTCGATTGGGGCGGGAGCTCCTACGAGCAGTACTTC
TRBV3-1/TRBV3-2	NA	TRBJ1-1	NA	CATATGTEAFF	TGTGCCACGGCCACGGGCACTGAAGCTTTCTTT
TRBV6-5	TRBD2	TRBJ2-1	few	CASTSGSGRYNEQFF	TGTGCCAGCACCTCAGGTAGCGGGAGATACAATGAGCAGTTCTTC
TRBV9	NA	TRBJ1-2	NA	CASSPRSINYGYTF	TGTGCCAGCAGCCCCCGATCTATAAACTATGGCTACACCTTC
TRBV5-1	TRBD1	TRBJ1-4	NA	CASSGQGASNEKLFF	TGCGCCAGCAGCGGACAGGGGGCTTCTAATGAAAAACTGTTTTTT
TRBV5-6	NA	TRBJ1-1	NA	CASSRRWPRGTEAFF	TGTGCCAGCAGCCGAAGGTGGCCTAGGGGCACTGAAGCTTTCTTT
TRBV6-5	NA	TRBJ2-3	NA	CASGRTSTDTQYF	TGTGCCAGCGGGCGTACTAGCACAGATACGCAGTATTTT
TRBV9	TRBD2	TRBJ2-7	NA	CASSVEREINEQYF	TGTGCCAGCAGCGTGGAGCGGGAGATCAACGAGCAGTACTTC
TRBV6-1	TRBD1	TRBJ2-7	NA	CASSDGTAGYEQYF	TGTGCCAGCAGTGACGGGACAGCAGGCTACGAGCAGTACTTC
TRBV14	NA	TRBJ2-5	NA	CASSTSGTQYF	TGTGCCAGCAGCACGAGTGGGACCCAGTACTTC
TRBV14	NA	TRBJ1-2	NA	CASSRDKAEHPIYGYTF	TGTGCCAGCAGCCGGGACAAGGCGGAGCACCCTATCTATGGCTACACCTTC
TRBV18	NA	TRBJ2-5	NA	CASSPIAGQETQYF	TGTGCCAGCTCACCAATTGCCGGCCAAGAGACCCAGTACTTC
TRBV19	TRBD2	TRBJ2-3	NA	CASRAAGASTDTQYF	TGTGCCAGTAGAGCAGCGGGAGCATCTACAGATACGCAGTATTTT
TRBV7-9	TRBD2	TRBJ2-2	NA	CASSGGLAATGELFF	TGTGCCAGCAGTGGAGGGCTAGCGGCCACCGGGGAGCTGTTTTTT
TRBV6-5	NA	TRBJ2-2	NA	CASEGSLAGELFF	TGTGCCAGCGAGGGATCTCTTGCCGGGGAGCTGTTTTTT
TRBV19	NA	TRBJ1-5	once	CASSIRPGGDQPQHF	TGTGCCAGTAGTATCAGGCCGGGAGGGGATCAGCCCCAGCATTTT
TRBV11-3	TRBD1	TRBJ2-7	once	CASSLQGQGAEEQYF	TGTGCCAGCAGCTTACAAGGACAGGGGGCTGAGGAGCAGTACTTC
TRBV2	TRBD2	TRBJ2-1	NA	CASSEGRGLRTSGGNEQFF	TGTGCCAGCAGTGAGGGGCGGGGCCTCAGGACTAGCGGGGGAAATGAGCAGTTCTTC
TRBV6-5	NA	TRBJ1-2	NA	CASLDIRRRVFGYTF	TGTGCCAGCCTGGATATCCGGAGGCGTGTGTTTGGCTACACCTTC
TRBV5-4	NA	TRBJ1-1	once	CASSQGGGRNTEAFF	TGTGCCAGCAGCCAAGGGGGGGGTAGAAACACTGAAGCTTTCTTT